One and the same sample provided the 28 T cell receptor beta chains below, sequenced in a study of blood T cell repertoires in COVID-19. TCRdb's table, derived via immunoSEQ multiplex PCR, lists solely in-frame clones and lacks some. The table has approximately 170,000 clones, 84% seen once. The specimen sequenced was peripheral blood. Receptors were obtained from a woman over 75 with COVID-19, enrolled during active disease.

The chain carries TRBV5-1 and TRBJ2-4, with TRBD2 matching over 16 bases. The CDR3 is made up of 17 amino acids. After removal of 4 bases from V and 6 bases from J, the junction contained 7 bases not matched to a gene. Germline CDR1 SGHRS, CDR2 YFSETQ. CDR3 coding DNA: TGCGCCAGCAGCGGGACTAGCGGGAGGGCCGTGGGAAACATTCAGTACTTC. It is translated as CASSGTSGRAVGNIQYF.

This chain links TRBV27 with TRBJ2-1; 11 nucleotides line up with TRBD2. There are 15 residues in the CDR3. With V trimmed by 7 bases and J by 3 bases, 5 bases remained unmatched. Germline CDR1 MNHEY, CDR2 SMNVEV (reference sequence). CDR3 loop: CASILLAGGYNEQFF. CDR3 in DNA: TGTGCCAGCATCCTCCTAGCGGGAGGCTACAATGAGCAGTTCTTC.

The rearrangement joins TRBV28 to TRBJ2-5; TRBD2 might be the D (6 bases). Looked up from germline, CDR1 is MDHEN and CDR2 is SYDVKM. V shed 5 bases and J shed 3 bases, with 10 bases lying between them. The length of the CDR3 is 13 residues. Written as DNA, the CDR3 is TGTGCCAGCAGTCCCGGGGGAAAAGAGACCCAGTACTTC. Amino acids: CASSPGGKETQYF.

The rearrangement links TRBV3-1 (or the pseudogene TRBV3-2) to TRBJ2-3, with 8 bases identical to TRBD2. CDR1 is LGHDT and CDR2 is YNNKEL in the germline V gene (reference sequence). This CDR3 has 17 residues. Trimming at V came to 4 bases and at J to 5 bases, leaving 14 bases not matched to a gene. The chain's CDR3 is CASSRLGTSSTVDTQYF. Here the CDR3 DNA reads TGTGCCAGCAGCCGCCTCGGGACTAGTAGTACAGTAGATACGCAGTATTTT.

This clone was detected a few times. CDR3 bases: TGTGCCTGGAGTCGACAGGGGTCCCTCCACTTT. This codes for CAWSRQGSLHF. V is TRBV30 and J is TRBJ1-6; 8 nucleotides match TRBD1. CDR1 and CDR2 (germline): GTSNPN, SVGIG (reference sequence). V shed 2 bases and J 14 bases; nucleotides not matched to a gene: 2. The CDR3 length is 11 residues.

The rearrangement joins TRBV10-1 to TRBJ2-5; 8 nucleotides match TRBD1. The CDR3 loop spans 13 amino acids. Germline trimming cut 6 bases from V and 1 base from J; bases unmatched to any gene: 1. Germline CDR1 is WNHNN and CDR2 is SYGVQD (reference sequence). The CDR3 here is CASRGQGQETQYF. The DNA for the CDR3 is TGCGCCAGCAGAGGACAGGGCCAAGAGACCCAGTACTTC.

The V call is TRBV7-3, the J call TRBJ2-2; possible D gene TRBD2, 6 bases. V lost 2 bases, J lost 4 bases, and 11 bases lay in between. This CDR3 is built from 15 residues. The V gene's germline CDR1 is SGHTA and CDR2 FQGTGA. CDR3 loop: CASSLYMGGTGELFF. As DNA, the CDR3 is TGTGCCAGCAGCTTATATATGGGAGGCACCGGGGAGCTGTTTTTT.

Written as DNA, the CDR3 is TGTGCCACCGGACTAGCAGGAGATACGCAGTATTTT. Translation gives CATGLAGDTQYF. The chain couples TRBV10-3 to TRBJ2-3; TRBD2 matches 8 bases. The CDR3 spans 12 residues. The germline CDR1 and CDR2 sequences are ENHRY and SYGVKD. V lost 10 bases, J lost 5 bases, and 5 bases stayed unmatched.

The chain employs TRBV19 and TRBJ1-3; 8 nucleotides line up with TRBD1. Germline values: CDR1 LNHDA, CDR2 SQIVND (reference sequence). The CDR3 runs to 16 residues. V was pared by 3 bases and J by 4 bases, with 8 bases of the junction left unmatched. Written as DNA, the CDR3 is TGTGCCAGTAGTATTCAAAGGACAGGGAGCGGAAACACCATATATTTT. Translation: CASSIQRTGSGNTIYF.

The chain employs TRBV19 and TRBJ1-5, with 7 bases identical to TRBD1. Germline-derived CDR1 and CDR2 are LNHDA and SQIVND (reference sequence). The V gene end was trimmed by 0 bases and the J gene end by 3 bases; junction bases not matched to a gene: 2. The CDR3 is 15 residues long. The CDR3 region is CASSIDRGDNQPQHF. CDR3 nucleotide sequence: TGTGCCAGTAGTATAGACAGGGGGGACAATCAGCCCCAGCATTTT.

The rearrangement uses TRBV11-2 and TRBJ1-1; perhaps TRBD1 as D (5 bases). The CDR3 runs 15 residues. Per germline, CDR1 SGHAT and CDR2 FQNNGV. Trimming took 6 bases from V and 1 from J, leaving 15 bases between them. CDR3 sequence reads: CASRIWGGKNTEAFF. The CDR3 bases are TGTGCCAGCAGGATTTGGGGGGGGAAGAACACTGAAGCTTTCTTT.

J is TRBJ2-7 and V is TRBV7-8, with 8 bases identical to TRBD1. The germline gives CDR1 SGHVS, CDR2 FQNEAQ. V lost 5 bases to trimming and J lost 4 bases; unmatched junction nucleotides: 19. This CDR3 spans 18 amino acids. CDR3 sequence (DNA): TGTGCCAGCAGCCCAAGGACCTCGGACAGGGTTGTTGGATACGAGCAGTACTTC. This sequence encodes CASSPRTSDRVVGYEQYF.

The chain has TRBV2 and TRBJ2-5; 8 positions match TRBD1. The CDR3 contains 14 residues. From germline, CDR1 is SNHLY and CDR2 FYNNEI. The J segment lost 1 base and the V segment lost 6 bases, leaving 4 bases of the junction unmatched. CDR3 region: CASSKDRAQETQYF. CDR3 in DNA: TGTGCCAGCAGCAAGGACAGGGCCCAAGAGACCCAGTACTTC.

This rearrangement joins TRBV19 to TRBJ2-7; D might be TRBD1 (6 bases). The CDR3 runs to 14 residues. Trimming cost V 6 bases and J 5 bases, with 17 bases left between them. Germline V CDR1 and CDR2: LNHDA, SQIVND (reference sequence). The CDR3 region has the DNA TGTGCCAGTAGGTACGTGTCAGGGGCGGACGAGCAGTACTTC. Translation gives CASRYVSGADEQYF. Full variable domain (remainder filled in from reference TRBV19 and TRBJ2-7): DGGITQSPKYLFRKEGQNVTLSCEQNLNHDAMYWYRQDPGQGLRLIYYSQIVNDFQKGDIAEGYSVSREKKESFPLTVTSAQKNPTAFYLCASRYVSGADEQYFGPGTRLTVT.

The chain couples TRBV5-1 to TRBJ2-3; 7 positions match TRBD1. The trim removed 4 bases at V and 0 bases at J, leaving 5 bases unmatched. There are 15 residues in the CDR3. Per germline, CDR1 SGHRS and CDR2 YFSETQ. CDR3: CASSLGQTSTDTQYF. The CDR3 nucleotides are TGCGCCAGCAGCCTGGGACAGACAAGCACAGATACGCAGTATTTT. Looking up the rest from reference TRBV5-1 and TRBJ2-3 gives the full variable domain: KAGVTQTPRYLIKTRGQQVTLSCSPISGHRSVSWYQQTPGQGLQFLFEYFSETQRNKGNFPGRFSGRQFSNSRSEMNVSTLELGDSALYLCASSLGQTSTDTQYFGPGTRLTVL.

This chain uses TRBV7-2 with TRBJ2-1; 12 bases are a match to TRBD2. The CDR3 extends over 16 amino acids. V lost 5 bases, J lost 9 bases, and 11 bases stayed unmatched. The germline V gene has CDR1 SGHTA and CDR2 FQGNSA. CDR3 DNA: TGTGCCAGCAGCCCACGGTGGACTAGCGGGATTAGTGAGCAGTTCTTC. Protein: CASSPRWTSGISEQFF. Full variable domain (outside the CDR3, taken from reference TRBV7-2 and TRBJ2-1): GAGVSQSPSNKVTEKGKDVELRCDPISGHTALYWYRQSLGQGLEFLIYFQGNSAPDKSGLPSDRFSAERTGGSVSTLTIQRTQQEDSAVYLCASSPRWTSGISEQFFGPGTRLTVL.

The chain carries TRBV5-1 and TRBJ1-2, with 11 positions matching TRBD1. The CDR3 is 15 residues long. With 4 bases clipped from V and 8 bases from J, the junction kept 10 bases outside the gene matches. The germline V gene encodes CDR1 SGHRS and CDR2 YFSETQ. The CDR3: CASSAAGTGGEGYTF. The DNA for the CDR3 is TGCGCCAGCAGCGCAGCCGGGACAGGGGGAGAAGGCTACACCTTC.

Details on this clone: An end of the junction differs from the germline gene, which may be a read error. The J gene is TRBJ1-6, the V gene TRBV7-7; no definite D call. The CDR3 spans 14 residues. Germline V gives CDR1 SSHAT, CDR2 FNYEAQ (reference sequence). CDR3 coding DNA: TGTGCTAGCAGCTTAGGAGGGAAGGGTTCACCCCTCCACTTT. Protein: CASSLGGKGSPLHF.

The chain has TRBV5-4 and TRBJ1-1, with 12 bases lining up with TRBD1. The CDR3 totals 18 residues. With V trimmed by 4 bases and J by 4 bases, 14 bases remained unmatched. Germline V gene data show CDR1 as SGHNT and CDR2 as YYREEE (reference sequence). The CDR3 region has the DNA TGTGCCAGCAGCCTTCCCGGGACAGGGGGCTGGTGGGGCACTGAAGCTTTCTTT. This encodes CASSLPGTGGWWGTEAFF.

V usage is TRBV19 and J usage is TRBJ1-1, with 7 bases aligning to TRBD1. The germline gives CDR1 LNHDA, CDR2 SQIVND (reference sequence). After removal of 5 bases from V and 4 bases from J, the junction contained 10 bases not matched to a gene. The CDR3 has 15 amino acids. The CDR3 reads CASSAPGTVITEAFF. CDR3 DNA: TGTGCCAGTAGTGCTCCGGGGACAGTGATCACTGAAGCTTTCTTT.

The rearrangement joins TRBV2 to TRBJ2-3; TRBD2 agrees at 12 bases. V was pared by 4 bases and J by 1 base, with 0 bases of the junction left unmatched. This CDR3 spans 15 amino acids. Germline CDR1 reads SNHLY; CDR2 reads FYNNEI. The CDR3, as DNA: TGTGCCAGCAGTGGGACTAGCGGGGGCACAGATACGCAGTATTTT. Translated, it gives CASSGTSGGTDTQYF.

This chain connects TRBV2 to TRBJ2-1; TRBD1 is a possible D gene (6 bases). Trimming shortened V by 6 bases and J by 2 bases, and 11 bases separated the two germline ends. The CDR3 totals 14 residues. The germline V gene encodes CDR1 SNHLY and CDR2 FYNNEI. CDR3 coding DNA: TGTGCCAGCAGCCAGGGGCTTCCCTACAATGAGCAGTTCTTC. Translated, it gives CASSQGLPYNEQFF.

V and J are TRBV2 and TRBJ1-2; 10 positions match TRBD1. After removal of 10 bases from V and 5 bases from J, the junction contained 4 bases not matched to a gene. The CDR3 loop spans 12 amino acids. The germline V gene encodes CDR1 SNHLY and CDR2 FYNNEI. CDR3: CATGQGEYGYTF. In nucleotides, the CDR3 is TGTGCCACTGGACAGGGGGAATATGGCTACACCTTC.

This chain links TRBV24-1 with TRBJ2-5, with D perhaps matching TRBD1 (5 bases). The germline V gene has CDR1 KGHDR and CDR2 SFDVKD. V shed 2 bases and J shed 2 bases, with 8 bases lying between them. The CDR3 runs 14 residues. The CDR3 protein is CATSDYKGQETQYF. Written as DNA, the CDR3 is TGTGCCACCAGTGATTACAAGGGGCAAGAGACCCAGTACTTC.

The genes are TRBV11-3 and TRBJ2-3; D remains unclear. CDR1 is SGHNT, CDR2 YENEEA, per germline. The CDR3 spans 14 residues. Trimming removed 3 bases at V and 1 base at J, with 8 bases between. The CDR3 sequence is CASSFGGRTDTQYF. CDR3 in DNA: TGTGCCAGCAGCTTCGGTGGGCGCACAGATACGCAGTATTTT.

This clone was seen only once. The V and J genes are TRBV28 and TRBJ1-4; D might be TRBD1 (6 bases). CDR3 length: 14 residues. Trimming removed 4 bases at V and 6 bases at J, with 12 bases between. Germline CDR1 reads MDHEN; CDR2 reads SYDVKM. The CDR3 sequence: CASSSGTHDEKLFF. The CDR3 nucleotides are TGTGCCAGCAGTTCCGGGACACATGATGAAAAACTGTTTTTT.

The CDR3 here is CASSPGQRTDTQYF. CDR3 in DNA: TGTGCCAGCAGCCCCGGACAGCGCACAGATACGCAGTATTTT. The chain has TRBV7-3 and TRBJ2-3, with a weak D call TRBD1 (6 bases). The CDR3 is 14 amino acids. Germline V gene data show CDR1 as SGHTA and CDR2 as FQGTGA. V lost 5 bases and J lost 1, with 10 bases in between. The whole variable domain, filled in from reference TRBV7-3 and TRBJ2-3, reads GAGVSQTPSNKVTEKGKYVELRCDPISGHTALYWYRQSLGQGPEFLIYFQGTGAADDSGLPNDRFFAVRPEGSVSTLKIQRTERGDSAVYLCASSPGQRTDTQYFGPGTRLTVL.

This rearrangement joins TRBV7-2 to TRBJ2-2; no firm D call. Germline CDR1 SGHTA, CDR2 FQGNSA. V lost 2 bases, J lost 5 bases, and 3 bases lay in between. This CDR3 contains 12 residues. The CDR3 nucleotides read TGTGCCAGCAGCTTAATAACCGGGGAGCTGTTTTTT. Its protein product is CASSLITGELFF.